The 5 T cell receptor beta chains below come from one sample, sequenced in a study of cytomegalovirus exposure and HLA in healthy donors (dated by TCRdb to 2016 to 2017). The method behind the library was the immunoSEQ multiplex PCR assay. For the multiplex PCR, a mixture combining 60 forward primers for TCR Vbeta segments and 13 reverse primers for TCR Jbeta segments was used. In its TCRdb copy, this immuneACCESS table keeps in-frame sequences only and misses some clones. Where compared with another copy, unresolved V genes explain less than half of these, and the others have no known cause. The sample includes 85,000 to 100,000 clones, with over 75% observed a single time. The top ten clonotypes cover less than 9.5% of the sample. What was sequenced was PBMCs. The source of these receptors is a man aged 50-60 years in good health and CMV-seropositive.

V usage is TRBV2 and J usage is TRBJ2-5, with unresolved D. V lost 9 bases and J 2 bases, leaving 10 bases between the germline ends. CDR1 is SNHLY and CDR2 is FYNNEI in the germline V gene. The CDR3 extends over 12 amino acids. The CDR3 spells CARGDAQETQYF. In DNA form, the CDR3 reads TGTGCCAGAGGAGACGCTCAAGAGACCCAGTACTTC.

The chain combines TRBV7-3 with TRBJ2-2, with 11 bases lining up with TRBD1. The V gene's germline CDR1 is SGHTA and CDR2 FQGTGA. J lost 6 bases, V lost 5 bases, and 5 bases had no gene match. This CDR3 region has 15 residues. CDR3 DNA: TGTGCCAGCAGCCCAGGACAGGGGGCGCCCGGGGAGCTGTTTTTT. Translated: CASSPGQGAPGELFF. Using reference TRBV7-3 and TRBJ2-2 for the parts outside the CDR3, the full variable domain is GAGVSQTPSNKVTEKGKYVELRCDPISGHTALYWYRQSLGQGPEFLIYFQGTGAADDSGLPNDRFFAVRPEGSVSTLKIQRTERGDSAVYLCASSPGQGAPGELFFGEGSRLTVL.

V and J are TRBV11-3 and TRBJ2-5; 7 bases agree with TRBD1. Looked up from germline, CDR1 is SGHNT and CDR2 is YENEEA. There are 13 residues in the CDR3. Trimming removed 5 bases from V and 3 bases from J; junction bases left unmatched: 3. The CDR3 DNA reads TGTGCCAGCAGCACGGGACAGAAAGAGACCCAGTACTTC. Its protein product is CASSTGQKETQYF.

J is TRBJ2-6 and V is TRBV15; tentatively, D is TRBD1 (6 bases). Germline V gene sequence: CDR1 LNHNV, CDR2 YYDKDF (reference sequence). There are 17 residues in the CDR3. V was shortened by 4 bases and J by 3 bases, with 16 bases between the two germline ends. CDR3 DNA sequence: TGTGCCACCAGCACCTCGATTCAGGGGCTTGGGGCCAACGTCCTGACTTTC. Its translation is CATSTSIQGLGANVLTF. The full variable domain, with the rest looked up from reference TRBV15 and TRBJ2-6, is DAMVIQNPRYQVTQFGKPVTLSCSQTLNHNVMYWYQQKSSQAPKLLFHYYDKDFNNEADTPDNFQSRRPNTSFCFLDIRSPGLGDTAMYLCATSTSIQGLGANVLTFGAGSRLTVL.

The rearrangement uses TRBV25-1 and TRBJ1-6; no definite D call. The CDR3 consists of 11 residues. The germline V gene encodes CDR1 MGHDK and CDR2 SYGVNS. Trimming cost V 7 bases and J 10 bases, with 8 bases left between them. DNA of the CDR3: TGTGCCAGCACCCCGGAGTCACCCCTCCACTTT. Its translation: CASTPESPLHF. The variable domain in full, completed from reference TRBV25-1 and TRBJ1-6, reads EADIYQTPRYLVIGTGKKITLECSQTMGHDKMYWYQQDPGMELHLIHYSYGVNSTEKGDLSSESTVSRIRTEHFPLTLESARPSHTSQYLCASTPESPLHFGNGTRLTVT.